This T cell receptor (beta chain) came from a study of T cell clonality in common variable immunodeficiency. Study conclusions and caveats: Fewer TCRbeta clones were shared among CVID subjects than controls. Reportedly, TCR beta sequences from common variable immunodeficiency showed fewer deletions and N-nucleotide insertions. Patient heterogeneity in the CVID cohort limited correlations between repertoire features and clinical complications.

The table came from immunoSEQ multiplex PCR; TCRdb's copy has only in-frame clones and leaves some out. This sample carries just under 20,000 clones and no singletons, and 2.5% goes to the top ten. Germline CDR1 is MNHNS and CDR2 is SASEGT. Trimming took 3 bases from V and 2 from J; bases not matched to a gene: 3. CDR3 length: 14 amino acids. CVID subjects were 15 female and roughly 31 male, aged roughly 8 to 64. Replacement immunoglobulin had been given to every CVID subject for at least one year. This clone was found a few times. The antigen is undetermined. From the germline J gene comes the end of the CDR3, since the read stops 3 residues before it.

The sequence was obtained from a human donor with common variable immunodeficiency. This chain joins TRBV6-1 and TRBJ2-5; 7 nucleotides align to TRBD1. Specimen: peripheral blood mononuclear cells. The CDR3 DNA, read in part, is TGTGCCAGCAGTGACAGGGGGATGCAAGAGACC. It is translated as CASSDRGMQET. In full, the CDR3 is CASSDRGMQETQYF.